Presented here are 32 T cell receptor beta chains from one specimen sequenced in a study of T cell responses to AZD1222 COVID-19 vaccine. Some clones are missing from TCRdb's copy, which holds only in-frame ones; the method was immunoSEQ multiplex PCR. The sample has about 110,000 clones; about 85% are singletons. Sequencing was performed on peripheral blood, taken on day 0 of AZD1222 vaccination. These receptors were obtained from an adult in good health.

This chain uses TRBV7-8 with TRBJ1-1; D is perhaps TRBD1 (5 bases). V was pared by 5 bases and J by 0 bases, with 13 bases between. The CDR3 is made up of 15 amino acids. Germline values: CDR1 SGHVS, CDR2 FQNEAQ. CDR3 sequence reads: CASSTRQNLNTEAFF. CDR3 nucleotides: TGTGCCAGCAGCACCCGACAGAACCTGAACACTGAAGCTTTCTTT.

The V and J genes are TRBV11-2 and TRBJ2-5; 12 nucleotides align to TRBD2. Germline lookup yields CDR1 SGHAT and CDR2 FQNNGV. The CDR3 totals 18 residues. V lost 0 bases, J lost 4 bases, and 9 bases stayed unmatched. The CDR3: CASSLDLLAGGNGETQYF. In nucleotides, the CDR3 is TGTGCCAGCAGCTTAGATCTCCTAGCGGGGGGGAACGGAGAGACCCAGTACTTC.

The chain carries TRBV11-2 and TRBJ2-1; 9 nucleotides agree with TRBD1. Trimming cost V 4 bases and J 3 bases; bases outside gene matches: 7. Germline V CDR1 and CDR2: SGHAT, FQNNGV. This CDR3 spans 16 amino acids. CDR3 coding DNA: TGTGCCAGCAGCTCGCACAGGGGGCTAAACTACAATGAGCAGTTCTTC. Translating gives CASSSHRGLNYNEQFF. The full variable domain, in which reference TRBV11-2 and TRBJ2-1 provide the parts outside the CDR3, is EAGVAQSPRYKIIEKRQSVAFWCNPISGHATLYWYQQILGQGPKLLIQFQNNGVVDDSQLPKDRFSAERLKGVDSTLKIQPAKLEDSAVYLCASSSHRGLNYNEQFFGPGTRLTVL.

The chain joins TRBV4-3 to TRBJ1-1; D unclear. Per germline, CDR1 LGHNA and CDR2 YSLEER. This CDR3 comprises 12 residues. The V and J ends lost 3 bases and 7 bases respectively, with 9 bases between them. The CDR3 DNA reads TGCGCCAGCAGCCAGGCGGGTGGTGAAGCTTTCTTT. It is translated as CASSQAGGEAFF.

The J gene is TRBJ1-6, the V gene TRBV10-3, with TRBD1 matching over 9 bases. Looked up from germline, CDR1 is ENHRY and CDR2 is SYGVKD. This CDR3 has 15 residues. The trim removed 6 bases at V and 7 bases at J, leaving 7 bases unmatched. The CDR3 reads CAISTGGPPNSPLHF. CDR3 in DNA: TGTGCCATCAGCACAGGGGGCCCTCCCAATTCACCCCTCCACTTT.

A single count supports this clone. This chain uses TRBV13 with TRBJ1-5; TRBD1 matches 7 bases. CDR1 is PRHDT, CDR2 FYEKMQ, per germline (reference sequence). With 5 bases clipped from V and 4 bases from J, the junction kept 11 bases outside the gene matches. The CDR3 is 16 residues long. The CDR3 DNA is TGTGCCAGCAGCCAGACAGGGTTAGGGCCAAATCAGCCCCAGCATTTT. Residues: CASSQTGLGPNQPQHF.

V gene TRBV7-6 combines with J gene TRBJ2-5; D perhaps matches TRBD2 (5 bases). V shed 1 base and J shed 2 bases, with 17 bases lying between them. The germline V gene has CDR1 SGHVS and CDR2 FNYEAQ. The CDR3 totals 17 residues. The CDR3 DNA reads TGTGCCAGCAGCTTAGAGTCGCCCAAACGAGGGCAAGAGACCCAGTACTTC. It codes for CASSLESPKRGQETQYF.

The chain employs TRBV3-1 (or the pseudogene TRBV3-2) and TRBJ2-1; perhaps TRBD1 as D (5 bases). The germline V and J ends were trimmed by 4 bases and 7 bases, with 11 bases remaining between them. Per germline, CDR1 LGHDT and CDR2 YNNKEL (reference sequence). There are 13 residues in the CDR3. This CDR3 reads CASSPRTSNEQFF. In DNA form, the CDR3 reads TGTGCCAGCAGCCCAAGGACATCTAATGAGCAGTTCTTC.

The chain carries TRBV25-1 and TRBJ2-7, with D perhaps matching TRBD1 or TRBD2 (5 bases each). Trimming pared 6 bases from V and 0 bases from J, leaving 12 bases between. Germline-derived CDR1 and CDR2 are MGHDK and SYGVNS. The CDR3 runs 14 residues. The chain's CDR3 is CASRGRTSSYEQYF. CDR3 sequence (DNA): TGTGCCAGCAGGGGACGTACCAGCTCCTACGAGCAGTACTTC.

The rearrangement uses TRBV10-1 and TRBJ2-1; D gene ambiguous. The CDR3 contains 14 residues. Germline lookup yields CDR1 WNHNN and CDR2 SYGVQD (reference sequence). V gave up 3 bases and J gave up 8 bases, with 14 bases separating them. This CDR3 reads CASSERARRDEQFF. CDR3 nucleotides: TGCGCCAGCAGTGAACGAGCCCGCCGAGATGAGCAGTTCTTC.

This chain links TRBV19 with TRBJ2-1; D possibly corresponds to TRBD2 (5 bases). V lost 6 bases and J lost 6, with 15 bases in between. The CDR3 sequence is 14 residues long. Germline V gene data show CDR1 as LNHDA and CDR2 as SQIVND (reference sequence). CDR3 amino acids: CASSEGVWSNEQFF. The CDR3 DNA is TGTGCCAGTAGCGAGGGAGTTTGGAGCAATGAGCAGTTCTTC.

The chain combines TRBV30 with TRBJ1-5; no clear D gene. This CDR3 is built from 14 residues. CDR1 is GTSNPN, CDR2 SVGIG, per germline (reference sequence). Deletions cut 3 bases from V and 5 bases from J, with 14 bases between. CDR3 protein: CAWSLRGLHQPQHF. The CDR3 DNA reads as TGTGCCTGGAGCCTCCGGGGTCTCCATCAGCCCCAGCATTTT.

The chain uses TRBV5-4 and TRBJ1-6; 10 bases match TRBD1. The CDR3 totals 12 residues. Trimming cost V 10 bases and J 8 bases; bases outside gene matches: 3. Germline CDR1 reads SGHNT; CDR2 reads YYREEE (reference sequence). The CDR3 DNA reads TGTGCCCTGGGGACAGGGGATTCACCCCTCCACTTT. Its protein is CALGTGDSPLHF. The full variable domain, with the rest looked up from reference TRBV5-4 and TRBJ1-6, is ETGVTQSPTHLIKTRGQQVTLRCSSQSGHNTVSWYQQALGQGPQFIFQYYREEENGRGNFPPRFSGLQFPNYSSELNVNALELDDSALYLCALGTGDSPLHFGNGTRLTVT.

V is TRBV11-3 and J is TRBJ2-1; 8 positions agree with TRBD2. Per the germline V gene, CDR1 is SGHNT and CDR2 is YENEEA. This CDR3 region has 15 residues. The V segment lost 2 bases and the J segment 0 bases; nucleotides outside the gene matches: 0. Written as DNA, the CDR3 is TGTGCCAGCAGCTTAAGCGGGAGCTCCTACAATGAGCAGTTCTTC. It is translated as CASSLSGSSYNEQFF.

The V and J genes are TRBV3-1 (or the pseudogene TRBV3-2) and TRBJ2-1; D gene uncertain. Germline V gives CDR1 LGHDT, CDR2 YNNKEL (reference sequence). The CDR3 consists of 15 residues. V shed 1 base and J shed 9 bases, with 16 bases lying between them. The CDR3 loop reads CASSQVSTLGSEQFF. In DNA form, the CDR3 reads TGTGCCAGCAGCCAAGTCTCCACGCTAGGTAGTGAGCAGTTCTTC.

V usage is TRBV19 and J usage is TRBJ2-7, with D unresolved. V lost 2 bases, J lost 0 bases, and 11 bases lay in between. The CDR3 loop spans 15 amino acids. Per germline, CDR1 LNHDA and CDR2 SQIVND (reference sequence). This CDR3 reads CASSIMGGSSYEQYF. For the CDR3, the DNA is TGTGCCAGTAGTATAATGGGCGGAAGCTCCTACGAGCAGTACTTC.

CDR3 bases: TGTGCCAGCACCGCCGACTCCTTGAACACTGAAGCTTTCTTT. Residues: CASTADSLNTEAFF. The V gene is TRBV28, the J gene TRBJ1-1; D is undetermined. The germline V and J ends were trimmed by 7 bases and 0 bases, with 12 bases remaining between them. This CDR3 has 14 residues. CDR1 is MDHEN, CDR2 SYDVKM, per germline.

The rearrangement joins TRBV10-3 to TRBJ1-4; D gene uncertain. CDR3 length: 15 residues. The V end lost 9 bases, the J end lost 5 bases, and 19 bases lay between the germline ends. The germline V gene encodes CDR1 ENHRY and CDR2 SYGVKD. The chain's CDR3 is CAMEGNFSMNEKLFF. In nucleotides, the CDR3 is TGTGCCATGGAGGGAAATTTTAGTATGAATGAAAAACTGTTTTTT.

The V and J genes are TRBV29-1 and TRBJ2-7; tentatively, D is TRBD1 (6 bases). CDR3 length equals 12 residues. V was cut by 4 bases and J by 3 bases, with 10 bases left in between. Germline V lookup: CDR1 SQVTM, CDR2 ANQGSEA. The CDR3 spells CSVGGQLYEQYF. The CDR3, as DNA: TGCAGCGTTGGAGGACAGCTCTACGAGCAGTACTTC.

This chain connects TRBV19 to TRBJ2-7; 7 bases align to TRBD1. The length of the CDR3 is 15 residues. V gave up 1 base and J gave up 1 base; unmatched junction bases: 4. Germline V gene sequence: CDR1 LNHDA, CDR2 SQIVND (reference sequence). This chain's CDR3 is CASSIGPGGSYEQYF. The CDR3 DNA sequence: TGTGCCAGTAGTATAGGGCCAGGGGGATCCTACGAGCAGTACTTC.

The V and J genes are TRBV5-6 and TRBJ1-2; D unclear. V lost 0 bases, J lost 2 bases, and 11 bases lay in between. The CDR3 runs 15 residues. CDR1 is SGHDT, CDR2 YYEEEE, per germline. CDR3 bases: TGTGCCAGCAGCTTGGAGCTTGAGTTCAACTATGGCTACACCTTC. Translated, it gives CASSLELEFNYGYTF.

The chain couples TRBV3-1 (or the pseudogene TRBV3-2) to TRBJ2-2; 7 bases align to TRBD1. Per the germline V gene, CDR1 is LGHDT and CDR2 is YNNKEL (reference sequence). V gave up 0 bases and J gave up 3 bases; unmatched junction bases: 4. This CDR3 region has 16 residues. The CDR3 reads CASSQEGTADTGELFF. In DNA, the CDR3 is TGTGCCAGCAGCCAAGAAGGGACAGCTGACACCGGGGAGCTGTTTTTT.

The chain is built from TRBV5-4 and TRBJ1-2, with D possibly matching TRBD1 (5 bases). V lost 2 bases and J lost 2, with 22 bases in between. In germline, CDR1 is SGHNT, CDR2 YYREEE (reference sequence). There are 18 residues in the CDR3. The DNA of the CDR3 is TGTGCCAGCAGCTTAGGAGGGACCAGCCAGACCTCCAACTATGGCTACACCTTC. Its protein is CASSLGGTSQTSNYGYTF.

This clone has a single count. The chain uses TRBV6-6 and TRBJ1-1; D perhaps matches TRBD1 (6 bases). This CDR3 is built from 15 residues. Germline V gene sequence: CDR1 MNHNY, CDR2 SVGAGI (reference sequence). The V and J ends lost 2 bases and 3 bases respectively, with 13 bases between them. This CDR3 reads CASSYPGGPDTEAFF. The CDR3 bases are TGTGCCAGCAGTTACCCCGGGGGGCCTGACACTGAAGCTTTCTTT.

The chain is built from TRBV7-9 and TRBJ1-6; D gene ambiguous. V was pared by 1 base and J by 6 bases, with 7 bases between. The germline gives CDR1 SEHNR, CDR2 FQNEAQ (reference sequence). This CDR3 region has 14 residues. This chain's CDR3 is CASSLVGFNSPLHF. In DNA, the CDR3 is TGTGCCAGCAGCTTAGTAGGGTTTAATTCACCCCTCCACTTT.

The chain has TRBV4-2 and TRBJ1-2; possible D gene TRBD1, 5 bases. The V end was cut by 0 bases, the J end by 4 bases, with 9 bases between. Germline CDR1 is LGHNA and CDR2 is YNFKEQ. CDR3 length: 14 amino acids. CDR3 nucleotides: TGTGCCAGCAGCCAAGATGGAACAGGCTATGGCTACACCTTC. Translating gives CASSQDGTGYGYTF.

The chain uses TRBV7-9 and TRBJ1-2; D is undetermined. The V and J ends lost 2 bases and 7 bases respectively, with 5 bases between them. Germline values: CDR1 SEHNR, CDR2 FQNEAQ (reference sequence). The CDR3 has 11 residues. CDR3 nucleotides: TGTGCCAGCAGCTTAACAGCTGGCTACACCTTC. Translating gives CASSLTAGYTF. Filled out from reference TRBV7-9 and TRBJ1-2, the complete variable domain reads DTGVSQNPRHKITKRGQNVTFRCDPISEHNRLYWYRQTLGQGPEFLTYFQNEAQLEKSRLLSDRFSAERPKGSFSTLEIQRTEQGDSAMYLCASSLTAGYTFGSGTRLTVV.

The CDR3 coding sequence is TGTGCCAGCAGGCCTAGCGGTTACAATGAGCAGTTCTTC. Its protein is CASRPSGYNEQFF. J is TRBJ2-1 and V is TRBV7-9; 7 nucleotides align to TRBD2. V gave up 6 bases and J gave up 4 bases; unmatched junction bases: 3. The CDR3 covers 13 residues. Germline CDR1 SEHNR, CDR2 FQNEAQ (reference sequence).

The rearrangement uses TRBV5-1 and TRBJ1-1; no firm D call. CDR3 length: 13 amino acids. CDR1 and CDR2 (germline): SGHRS, YFSETQ. Deletions cut 0 bases from V and 11 bases from J, with 14 bases between. CDR3 DNA sequence: TGCGCCAGCAGCTTGGACCTGGGTGTGGAGGCTTTCTTT. Its translation: CASSLDLGVEAFF.

The chain links TRBV6-5 to TRBJ2-3; tentatively, D is TRBD1 (6 bases). Per germline, CDR1 MNHEY and CDR2 SVGAGI. The CDR3 spans 14 residues. The V gene lost 5 bases and the J gene lost 3 bases, with 12 bases spanning the gap. The CDR3 here is CASSIQGSTDTQYF. The CDR3, as DNA: TGTGCCAGCAGTATACAGGGTAGTACAGATACGCAGTATTTT.

This chain connects TRBV3-1 (or the pseudogene TRBV3-2) to TRBJ1-1, with TRBD1 identical over 10 bases. This CDR3 has 15 residues. The J segment lost 3 bases and the V segment lost 5 bases, leaving 6 bases of the junction unmatched. Germline V gene data show CDR1 as LGHDT and CDR2 as YNNKEL (reference sequence). The DNA for the CDR3 is TGTGCCAGCAGCGACGGGACAGGGGCCGACACTGAAGCTTTCTTT. This sequence encodes CASSDGTGADTEAFF.

This clone has just one count. The J gene is TRBJ2-1, the V gene TRBV24-1; 11 nucleotides match TRBD1. The CDR3 loop spans 17 amino acids. The germline V gene has CDR1 KGHDR and CDR2 SFDVKD. Trimming cost V 5 bases and J 3 bases; bases outside gene matches: 8. Here the CDR3 reads CATSAQVGQGDYNEQFF. CDR3 DNA: TGTGCCACCAGTGCCCAGGTGGGACAGGGGGACTACAATGAGCAGTTCTTC.